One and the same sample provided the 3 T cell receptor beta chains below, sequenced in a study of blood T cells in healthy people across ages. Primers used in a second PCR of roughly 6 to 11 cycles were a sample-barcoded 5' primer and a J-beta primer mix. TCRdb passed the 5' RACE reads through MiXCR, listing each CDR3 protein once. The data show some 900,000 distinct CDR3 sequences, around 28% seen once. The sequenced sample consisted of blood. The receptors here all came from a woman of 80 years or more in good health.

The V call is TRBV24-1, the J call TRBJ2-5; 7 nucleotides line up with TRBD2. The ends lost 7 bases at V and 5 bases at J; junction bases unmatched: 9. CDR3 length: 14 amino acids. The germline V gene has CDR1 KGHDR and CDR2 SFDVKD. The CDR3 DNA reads TGTGCCACCAGGGATGGGGGGGACCGGGAGACCCAGTACTTC. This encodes CATRDGGDRETQYF.

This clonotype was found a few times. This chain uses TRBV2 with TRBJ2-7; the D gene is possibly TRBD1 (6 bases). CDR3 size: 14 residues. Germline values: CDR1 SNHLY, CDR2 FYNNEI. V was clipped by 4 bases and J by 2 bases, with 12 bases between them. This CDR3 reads CASSGDRTTYEQYF. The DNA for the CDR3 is TGTGCCAGCAGTGGTGACAGGACCACCTACGAGCAGTACTTC.

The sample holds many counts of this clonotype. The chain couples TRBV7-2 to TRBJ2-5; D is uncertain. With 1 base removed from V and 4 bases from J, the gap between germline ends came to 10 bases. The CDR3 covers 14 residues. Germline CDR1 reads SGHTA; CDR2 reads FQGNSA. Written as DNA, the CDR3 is TGTGCCAGCAGCTTAGGTTTGCTGACAGAGACCCAGTACTTC. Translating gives CASSLGLLTETQYF.